One sample yielded the 30 T cell receptor beta chains listed below, sequenced in a study of graft-versus-host responses after intestinal transplantation (dated by TCRdb to the early 2020s). Preparation of the library involved the immunoSEQ multiplex PCR assay. TCRdb took this table from immuneACCESS and kept in-frame rearrangements with V and J called. Such tables lack part of the clones; where checked against another copy, unresolved V genes explain under half of the gap, and the rest is unexplained. Across this sample there are roughly 90,000 clones, with 88% seen only once. More than 0.25% of the sample is taken by the ten largest. The time point label on this specimen signifies: cells obtained before transplantation from donor or recipient. The antigens these receptors bind are not known. The input for sequencing was unstimulated CD4+ T cells sorted from spleen or lymph node cells, taken before transplant. The receptors come from a human donor who was the organ donor for an intestinal transplant.

The CDR3: CATRAGEQFF. The CDR3 coding sequence is TGTGCCACCAGAGCGGGTGAGCAGTTCTTC. V gene TRBV15 combines with J gene TRBJ2-1; maybe TRBD2 (6 bases). Germline CDR1 and CDR2: LNHNV and YYDKDF (reference sequence). The CDR3 runs 10 residues. Trimming removed 6 bases from V and 9 bases from J, with 6 bases in between.

The rearrangement uses TRBV7-2 and TRBJ2-7; tentatively, D is TRBD1 (5 bases). Looked up from germline, CDR1 is SGHTA and CDR2 is FQGNSA. The CDR3 has 15 amino acids. Trimming removed 1 base from V and 0 bases from J, with 10 bases in between. CDR3 sequence reads: CASSLGGGSSYEQYF. The CDR3 DNA follows: TGTGCCAGCAGCTTAGGGGGCGGCAGCTCCTACGAGCAGTACTTC.

The V and J genes are TRBV19 and TRBJ1-1; TRBD1 matches 10 bases. This CDR3 has 16 residues. The V segment lost 7 bases and the J segment 5 bases; nucleotides outside the gene matches: 13. CDR1 is LNHDA and CDR2 is SQIVND in the germline V gene (reference sequence). DNA for the CDR3: TGTGCCAGTATCACTGGGACAGGGGAATGGGTTACTGAAGCTTTCTTT. It encodes CASITGTGEWVTEAFF.

This rearrangement joins TRBV19 to TRBJ2-2; TRBD1 is a possible D gene (5 bases). V shed 3 bases and J shed 5 bases, with 10 bases lying between them. The CDR3 runs to 14 residues. CDR1 is LNHDA, CDR2 SQIVND, per germline (reference sequence). The CDR3, as DNA: TGTGCCAGTAGTATGTGGGGCGCGACCGGGGAGCTGTTTTTT. It translates to CASSMWGATGELFF.

The genes are TRBV10-3 and TRBJ2-7; a possible D gene is TRBD2 (6 bases). This CDR3 comprises 14 residues. With 10 bases removed from V and 1 base from J, the gap between germline ends came to 17 bases. Per the germline V gene, CDR1 is ENHRY and CDR2 is SYGVKD. This CDR3 is CATGREVESYEQYF. The DNA of the CDR3 is TGTGCCACCGGCAGGGAGGTGGAGTCCTACGAGCAGTACTTC.

The chain links TRBV6-6 to TRBJ2-3; 9 bases line up with TRBD1. V shed 4 bases, J shed 3 bases, and the junction held 2 bases outside the gene matches. CDR1 is MNHNY and CDR2 is SVGAGI in the germline V gene (reference sequence). The CDR3 runs 14 residues. CDR3 nucleotides: TGTGCCAGCAGTTCGGGACAGGGTACAGATACGCAGTATTTT. Protein product: CASSSGQGTDTQYF.

The chain is built from TRBV4-2 and TRBJ2-3, with 7 bases fitting TRBD2. The germline V gene encodes CDR1 LGHNA and CDR2 YNFKEQ. The V gene end was trimmed by 2 bases and the J gene end by 1 base; junction bases not matched to a gene: 15. The CDR3 extends over 19 amino acids. CDR3 residues: CASSQLLGVGTTGTDTQYF. CDR3 nucleotide sequence: TGTGCCAGCAGCCAACTTCTAGGGGTCGGGACTACCGGCACAGATACGCAGTATTTT.

This clone has only a few counts. CDR3: CASRTRLGTGWIGYTF. CDR3 in DNA: TGTGCCAGCAGAACTCGCCTCGGGACAGGGTGGATCGGCTACACCTTC. The V call is TRBV27, the J call TRBJ1-2; TRBD1 matches 9 bases. CDR3 length: 16 residues. CDR1 and CDR2 (germline): MNHEY, SMNVEV (reference sequence). V was pared by 6 bases and J by 8 bases, with 16 bases of the junction left unmatched.

This chain joins TRBV21-1 and TRBJ1-2; the table names TRBD1, a call not compared with the DNA. TRBV21-1 is a documented pseudogene. The CDR3 is made up of 15 amino acids. CDR3 residues: CASSPRGPSNYGYTF. In nucleotides, the CDR3 is TGTGCCAGCAGCCCCAGGGGACCGTCGAACTATGGCTACACCTTC.

This clone was found once. This chain connects TRBV27 to TRBJ1-3, with 7 bases aligning to TRBD1. With 4 bases clipped from V and 6 bases from J, the junction kept 6 bases outside the gene matches. The CDR3 is 14 residues long. The V gene's germline CDR1 is MNHEY and CDR2 SMNVEV (reference sequence). CDR3 sequence: CASSSTGLLNTIYF. The CDR3 coding sequence is TGTGCCAGCAGTTCGACAGGGTTGTTAAACACCATATATTTT.

Here the CDR3 reads CASSGYRGRQETQYF. CDR3 DNA sequence: TGTGCCAGCAGCGGTTACAGGGGCCGCCAAGAGACCCAGTACTTC. The gene calls are TRBV5-4 and TRBJ2-5; 7 bases line up with TRBD1. The CDR3 is 15 amino acids. V shed 4 bases, J shed 1 base, and the junction held 7 bases outside the gene matches. Germline V lookup: CDR1 SGHNT, CDR2 YYREEE (reference sequence). Full variable domain (remainder filled in from reference TRBV5-4 and TRBJ2-5): ETGVTQSPTHLIKTRGQQVTLRCSSQSGHNTVSWYQQALGQGPQFIFQYYREEENGRGNFPPRFSGLQFPNYSSELNVNALELDDSALYLCASSGYRGRQETQYFGPGTRLLVL.

The chain couples TRBV30 to TRBJ1-6, with D possibly matching TRBD1 (5 bases). The CDR3 has 12 residues. The V end was cut by 8 bases, the J end by 5 bases, with 10 bases between. The germline CDR1 and CDR2 sequences are GTSNPN and SVGIG (reference sequence). CDR3 DNA sequence: TGTGCCCGGGGGACCGATAATTCACCCCTCCACTTT. It specifies CARGTDNSPLHF.

About this clone itself: Distinct nucleotide sequences in the sample also encode this CDR3. The chain carries TRBV18 and TRBJ2-5, with D possibly TRBD2 on 6 matching bases. The CDR3 runs 13 residues. The germline CDR1 and CDR2 sequences are KGHSH and LQKENI. The germline V and J ends were trimmed by 3 bases and 3 bases, with 8 bases remaining between them. The CDR3 sequence is CASSPGLEETQYF. CDR3 DNA sequence: TGTGCCAGCTCACCGGGACTGGAAGAGACCCAGTACTTC.

The chain uses TRBV29-1 and TRBJ2-2; 10 bases fit TRBD2. Looked up from germline, CDR1 is SQVTM and CDR2 is ANQGSEA. The CDR3 is made up of 16 amino acids. Unmatched junction bases numbered 8, after V lost 0 bases and J lost 7 bases. The DNA for the CDR3 is TGCAGCGTTGAAGATGGACTAGCGGCCATGGGCGGGGAGCTGTTTTTT. It codes for CSVEDGLAAMGGELFF.

V and J are TRBV10-2 and TRBJ1-1; D unclear. V was trimmed by 6 bases and J by 1 base, leaving 12 bases between them. Per germline, CDR1 WSHSY and CDR2 SAAADI. The CDR3 runs to 14 residues. CDR3 sequence reads: CASRPARRNTEAFF. The CDR3 DNA follows: TGCGCCAGCAGACCCGCCCGGAGGAACACTGAAGCTTTCTTT.

This clone was recorded once. The chain links TRBV9 to TRBJ2-1; 9 nucleotides line up with TRBD2. This CDR3 spans 15 amino acids. Trimming cost V 3 bases and J 6 bases; bases outside gene matches: 7. Germline V gene sequence: CDR1 SGDLS, CDR2 YYNGEE. CDR3 sequence reads: CASSAGGAGGNEQFF. DNA for the CDR3: TGTGCCAGCAGCGCAGGGGGAGCGGGAGGCAATGAGCAGTTCTTC.

This chain links TRBV28 with TRBJ2-1; 10 nucleotides agree with TRBD2. The CDR3 loop spans 15 amino acids. Germline CDR1 is MDHEN and CDR2 is SYDVKM. Trimming removed 5 bases from V and 8 bases from J; junction bases left unmatched: 9. This CDR3 is CASSGAGGQRYEQFF. CDR3 bases: TGTGCCAGCAGTGGAGCGGGAGGGCAACGATATGAGCAGTTCTTC.

The V and J genes are TRBV7-2 and TRBJ2-1; 9 bases are shared with TRBD2. The CDR3 spans 16 residues. After removal of 2 bases from V and 4 bases from J, the junction contained 6 bases not matched to a gene. CDR1 and CDR2 from the germline V gene are SGHTA and FQGNSA. The CDR3 region has the DNA TGTGCCAGCAGCTTACGGAGCGGGAGGTCTTACAATGAGCAGTTCTTC. Translating it yields CASSLRSGRSYNEQFF.

This clone appeared a few times. The CDR3 nucleotides read TGCGCCAGCAGCCAAGTAGGACAGGGTGGCTATGGCTACACCTTC. Protein: CASSQVGQGGYGYTF. The genes are TRBV4-1 and TRBJ1-2, with TRBD1 matching over 8 bases. The germline gives CDR1 MGHRA, CDR2 YSYEKL. The CDR3 loop spans 15 amino acids. V dropped 1 base and J dropped 4; count of bases not matched to a gene: 5.

The chain joins TRBV6-1 to TRBJ2-1, with D hard to call. Germline CDR1 and CDR2: MNHNS and SASEGT. The V and J ends lost 10 bases and 9 bases respectively, with 19 bases between them. This CDR3 spans 13 amino acids. The CDR3 region is CATLERRLFEQFF. The DNA for the CDR3 is TGTGCCACCTTGGAACGGCGGTTGTTTGAGCAGTTCTTC.

J is TRBJ2-3 and V is TRBV11-3; D gene uncertain. Looked up from germline, CDR1 is SGHNT and CDR2 is YENEEA. The ends were cut back, 5 bases at V and 2 bases at J, with 14 bases in the middle. This CDR3 is built from 15 residues. In DNA form, the CDR3 reads TGTGCCAGCAGCCCCAACCTAGAAGCCACAGATACGCAGTATTTT. The encoded protein is CASSPNLEATDTQYF.

This clone was detected only once. The chain employs TRBV18 and TRBJ1-2, with a tentative D call TRBD1 (6 bases). Germline V CDR1 and CDR2: KGHSH, LQKENI. The CDR3 spans 14 residues. Trimming removed 5 bases at V and 7 bases at J, with 17 bases between. The CDR3 here is CASSAEDSTVGYTF. Written as DNA, the CDR3 is TGTGCCAGCTCAGCTGAGGACAGCACAGTTGGCTACACCTTC.

The V gene is TRBV30, the J gene TRBJ1-6; 11 nucleotides align to TRBD1. Germline CDR1 GTSNPN, CDR2 SVGIG (reference sequence). The CDR3 totals 15 residues. Unmatched junction bases numbered 9, after V lost 4 bases and J lost 10 bases. This CDR3 reads CAWTAGQGARSPLHF. The DNA of the CDR3 is TGTGCCTGGACGGCCGGACAGGGGGCGAGATCACCCCTCCACTTT.

This chain connects TRBV5-4 to TRBJ2-1; D possibly corresponds to TRBD2 (6 bases). Trimming left V 9 bases short and J 7 bases short, with 23 bases between. The CDR3 spans 15 residues. Germline V gives CDR1 SGHNT, CDR2 YYREEE (reference sequence). The CDR3, as DNA: TGTGCCACCACAGGACAACGGGAGAAAAGGAATGAGCAGTTCTTC. Translated, it gives CATTGQREKRNEQFF.

The chain employs TRBV2 and TRBJ1-2; 10 bases agree with TRBD1. With V trimmed by 9 bases and J by 8 bases, 6 bases remained unmatched. Per the germline V gene, CDR1 is SNHLY and CDR2 is FYNNEI. CDR3 length equals 12 residues. CDR3 DNA sequence: TGTGCCAGACGACAGGGGGCGGGAGGCTACACCTTC. This translates into CARRQGAGGYTF.

This clone came up once. The V call is TRBV11-3, the J call TRBJ2-1, with D perhaps TRBD2 (5 bases). The CDR3 extends over 16 amino acids. Looked up from germline, CDR1 is SGHNT and CDR2 is YENEEA. V shed 8 bases and J shed 7 bases, with 24 bases lying between them. DNA for the CDR3: TGTGCCAGCGGAAACAGTTGGGCGAGAGGACTTAATGAGCAGTTCTTC. Translated: CASGNSWARGLNEQFF.

The chain uses TRBV18 and TRBJ1-2, with D possibly matching TRBD1 (6 bases). Trimming pared 6 bases from V and 2 bases from J, leaving 10 bases between. This CDR3 is built from 13 residues. Germline CDR1 reads KGHSH; CDR2 reads LQKENI. As DNA, the CDR3 is TGTGCCAGCTCCGCTGGACAGAACTATGGCTACACCTTC. Encoded protein: CASSAGQNYGYTF.

The chain couples TRBV5-6 to TRBJ2-7; D is possibly TRBD1 (6 bases). In germline, CDR1 is SGHDT, CDR2 YYEEEE. V lost 0 bases and J 1 base, leaving 11 bases between the germline ends. The CDR3 spans 15 residues. The DNA for the CDR3 is TGTGCCAGCAGCTTGGTAGGGGACACATCCTACGAGCAGTACTTC. Translating gives CASSLVGDTSYEQYF.

CDR3 DNA: TGTGCCAGCAGCCCGACAGGCTCACCGAACACCGGGGAGCTGTTTTTT. It codes for CASSPTGSPNTGELFF. V and J are TRBV11-2 and TRBJ2-2; D is possibly TRBD1 (6 bases). The CDR3 totals 16 residues. The V end was cut by 5 bases, the J end by 0 bases, with 13 bases between. CDR1 SGHAT and CDR2 FQNNGV come from the germline V gene.

This chain joins TRBV6-1 and TRBJ2-2; D unclear. V shed 3 bases and J shed 6 bases, with 5 bases lying between them. CDR1 is MNHNS and CDR2 is SASEGT in the germline V gene. The CDR3 consists of 12 residues. The CDR3 reads CASSDPAGELFF. The CDR3 region has the DNA TGTGCCAGCAGTGATCCGGCCGGGGAGCTGTTTTTT.